This TCR beta chain was captured by sequencing in a study of post-analysis software for immune sequencing data. With V trimmed by 6 bases and J by 2 bases, 13 bases remained unmatched. The CDR3 is made up of 16 amino acids. Germline V gene sequence: CDR1 LNHNV, CDR2 YYDKDF (reference sequence). Unique molecular identifiers tagged the TCR beta cDNA libraries. TCRdb called the PCR reads again in MiXCR, with one record for every CDR3 protein. The top ten clones hold over 4% of a sample with about 820,000 distinct CDR3 sequences, about 50% of them seen once. Study results and caveats: Relative to controls, patients with multiple sclerosis showed significantly lower normalized Chao1 diversity. Roughly five TRBV segments appeared more often in patients than in controls, and TRBV5-6, TRBV5-1 and TRBV20-1 were among these.

With respect to this clonotype: Its cognate antigen is unknown.

The TCR comes from a girl aged 5-17 years with multiple sclerosis. What was sequenced was blood. The chain is built from TRBV15 and TRBJ2-7; 7 bases are shared with TRBD2. The CDR3 protein is CATRVGGSAVPYEQYF. The CDR3, as DNA: TGTGCCACCAGGGTTGGCGGGAGTGCGGTCCCCTACGAGCAGTACTTC.